The present TCR beta chain was sequenced within a study of identifying expanded T cells in peripheral blood. Study-wide results and caveats: Approximately 2-week clone count variance significantly increased as total template count grew. Approximately 1.1 clones differed between technical replicates, versus around 15 and 19 over time.

Germline V lookup: CDR1 ENHRY, CDR2 SYGVKD. The CDR3 consists of 13 residues. V lost 4 bases, J lost 9 bases, and 6 bases stayed unmatched. With respect to this clone: Its antigen remains unknown.

Sequencing used immunoSEQ multiplex PCR; TCRdb keeps in-frame clones, though not all of them. The sample includes 100,000 or so clones, approximately 88% of them seen just once. This clonotype originated in a person between 18 and 75 years old in good health. Sequences were obtained from blood. The chain employs TRBV10-3 and TRBJ2-1, with 7 nucleotides matching TRBD2. The CDR3 sequence is CAISGGGSGEQFF. CDR3 nucleotides: TGTGCCATCAGTGGGGGGGGTAGTGGTGAGCAGTTCTTC.